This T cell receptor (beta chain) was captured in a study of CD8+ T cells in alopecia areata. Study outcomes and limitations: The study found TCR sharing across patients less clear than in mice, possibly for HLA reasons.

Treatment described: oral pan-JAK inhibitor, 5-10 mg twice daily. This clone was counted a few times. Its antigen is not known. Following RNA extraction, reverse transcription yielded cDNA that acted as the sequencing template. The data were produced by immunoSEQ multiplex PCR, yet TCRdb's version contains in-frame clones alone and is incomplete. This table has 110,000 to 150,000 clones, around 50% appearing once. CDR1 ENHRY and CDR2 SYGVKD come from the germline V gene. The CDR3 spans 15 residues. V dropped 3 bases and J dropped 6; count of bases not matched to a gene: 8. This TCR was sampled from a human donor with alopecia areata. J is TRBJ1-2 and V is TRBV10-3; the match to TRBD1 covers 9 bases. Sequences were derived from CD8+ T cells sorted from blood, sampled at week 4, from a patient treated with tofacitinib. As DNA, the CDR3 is TGTGCCATCAGTGACGCGGATGGACAGGGGAATGGCTACACCTTC. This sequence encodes CAISDADGQGNGYTF.